This is a list of T cell receptor beta chains from one sample in a study of blood T cell repertoires in COVID-19. The repertoire was sequenced with immunoSEQ multiplex PCR; TCRdb's copy has only in-frame clones and lacks some. The sample comprises approximately 60,000 clones, roughly 76% of which are singletons, and about 20% rests with the top ten. Material: peripheral blood. Receptors originate from a man aged 45-65 years with active or convalescent COVID-19. The CDR3 runs from the conserved cysteine through the conserved F or W. D genes are given only for firm matches. Not all rows give a size; the values are once, few, many and, for expanded clones, a class.

j_call,d_call,v_call,clone_size,cdr3_aa,cdr3_nt
TRBJ2-7,TRBD1,TRBV20-1,-,CSASLDRGYEQYF,TGCAGTGCTAGTTTGGACAGGGGCTACGAGCAGTACTTC
TRBJ1-5,-,TRBV5-1,-,CAIPTTEHNQPQHF,TGCGCCATCCCGACCACAGAACACAATCAGCCCCAGCATTTT
TRBJ1-6,-,TRBV13,many,CASSRDINSPLHF,TGTGCCAGCAGCAGGGACATTAATTCACCCCTCCACTTT
TRBJ1-6,TRBD1,TRBV2,many,CASRGTGLSGKPLHF,TGTGCCAGCAGGGGGACAGGCCTCAGCGGAAAACCCCTCCACTTT
TRBJ2-3,-,TRBV5-1,-,CASSLREPYTDTQYF,TGCGCCAGCAGCTTGCGGGAACCCTACACAGATACGCAGTATTTT
TRBJ2-7,-,TRBV5-8,-,CASTPYGGHEQYF,TGTGCCAGCACTCCCTATGGGGGCCACGAGCAGTACTTC
TRBJ1-2,-,TRBV5-8,-,CASSLRDYAVGYTF,TGTGCCAGCAGCCTGCGGGACTACGCAGTTGGCTACACCTTC
TRBJ1-6,-,TRBV19,-,CASSIQMTNNNSPLHF,TGTGCCAGTAGTATCCAGATGACAAATAATAATTCACCCCTCCACTTT
TRBJ2-1,-,TRBV30,-,CAWDLSSYNEQFF,TGTGCCTGGGACTTGAGCTCCTACAATGAGCAGTTCTTC
TRBJ2-3,-,TRBV7-3,-,CASSLRDSTDTQYF,TGTGCCAGCAGCTTGCGGGACAGCACAGATACGCAGTATTTT
TRBJ2-2,TRBD2,TRBV2,few,CASRGTRNTGELFF,TGTGCCAGCAGAGGGACTAGGAACACCGGGGAGCTGTTTTTT
TRBJ2-1,-,TRBV7-9,-,CASSLRDKPDEQFF,TGTGCCAGCAGCCTTAGGGACAAACCCGATGAGCAGTTCTTC
TRBJ1-2,-,TRBV6-1,-,CASSETGLYDGYTF,TGTGCCAGCAGTGAAACAGGGTTGTATGATGGCTACACCTTC
TRBJ2-1,-,TRBV20-1,-,CSASTGREQFF,TGCAGTGCTAGTACAGGGCGTGAGCAGTTCTTC
TRBJ1-4,-,TRBV10-1,-,CASSRGQSTNEKLFF,TGCGCCAGCAGCAGAGGACAGTCGACTAATGAAAAACTGTTTTTT
TRBJ1-5,TRBD1,TRBV5-8,-,CASSPNLGTVSNQPQHF,TGTGCCAGCAGCCCTAATCTAGGGACAGTGAGCAATCAGCCCCAGCATTTT
TRBJ2-3,TRBD2,TRBV6-4,-,CASSDSSGGATDTQYF,TGTGCCAGCAGTGACTCTAGCGGGGGGGCCACAGATACGCAGTATTTT
TRBJ2-3,TRBD1,TRBV12-5,-,CASVSRDRGDTQYF,TGTGCTAGTGTTAGCCGGGACAGGGGAGATACGCAGTATTTT
TRBJ2-1,TRBD2,TRBV6-5,-,CASTGRTSVHNEQFF,TGTGCCAGCACAGGGCGGACTAGCGTACACAATGAGCAGTTCTTC
TRBJ1-2,-,TRBV15,-,CATSRDNRVTF,TGTGCCACCAGCAGAGATAACAGGGTCACCTTC
TRBJ2-5,TRBD1,TRBV7-9,-,CASWDRFQETQYF,TGTGCCTCATGGGACAGGTTCCAAGAGACCCAGTACTTC
TRBJ2-7,TRBD2,TRBV11-1,once,CASSETRGASYEQYF,TGTGCCAGCAGCGAGACGCGGGGGGCCTCCTACGAGCAGTACTTC
TRBJ1-6,-,TRBV6-5,-,CASRTASPLHF,TGTGCCAGCCGCACAGCCTCACCCCTCCACTTT
TRBJ2-2,TRBD2,TRBV11-2,-,CASKTSGGGGELFF,TGTGCCAGCAAGACTAGCGGTGGGGGCGGGGAGCTGTTTTTT
TRBJ1-1,TRBD1,TRBV6-5,-,CASSYGTGGEGVAFF,TGTGCCAGCAGTTACGGGACAGGGGGCGAGGGGGTGGCTTTCTTT
TRBJ1-3,TRBD1,TRBV30,-,CAWPTGAGNTIYF,TGTGCCTGGCCTACAGGGGCCGGAAACACCATATATTTT
TRBJ1-3,TRBD1,TRBV6-6,-,CASSFSGTGVGNTIYF,TGTGCCAGCAGTTTTTCCGGGACAGGGGTTGGAAACACCATATATTTT
TRBJ2-3,-,TRBV24-1,-,CATSGALVDTQYF,TGTGCCACCAGTGGGGCGCTGGTTGATACGCAGTATTTT
TRBJ2-7,-,TRBV21-1,-,CASSKAGGGPFYEQYF,TGTGCCAGCAGCAAAGCAGGGGGAGGGCCTTTCTACGAGCAGTACTTC
TRBJ2-1,TRBD1,TRBV7-3,-,CASSPPDREDEQFF,TGTGCCAGCAGCCCCCCGGACAGGGAGGATGAGCAGTTCTTC
TRBJ1-1,-,TRBV5-3,-,CARSFGVEAFF,TGTGCCAGAAGCTTCGGGGTTGAAGCTTTCTTT
TRBJ2-1,TRBD2,TRBV9,many,CASSVTSGSYNEQFF,TGTGCCAGCAGCGTAACTAGCGGCTCCTACAATGAGCAGTTCTTC
TRBJ2-3,TRBD1,TRBV3-1/TRBV3-2,-,CASSRQGEQYF,TGTGCCAGCAGTAGACAGGGCGAACAGTATTTT
TRBJ1-1,-,TRBV7-6,-,CASSLAPGTEAFF,TGTGCCAGCAGCTTAGCGCCGGGCACTGAAGCTTTCTTT
TRBJ2-1,TRBD2,TRBV11-2,-,CASSPREGNYNEQFF,TGTGCCAGCAGCCCACGGGAGGGCAACTACAATGAGCAGTTCTTC
TRBJ2-3,-,TRBV7-8,-,CASSLRGLSDTQYF,TGTGCCAGCAGCTTACGGGGGTTATCGGATACGCAGTATTTT
TRBJ2-1,-,TRBV6-8,-,CASTSDGGGQRLVDNPNEQFF,TGTGCCAGCACCTCCGACGGGGGGGGACAGCGACTAGTTGATAACCCCAATGAGCAGTTCTTC
TRBJ1-3,-,TRBV4-2,-,CASSQDRRGAGNTIYF,TGTGCCAGCAGCCAAGATCGACGGGGGGCTGGAAACACCATATATTTT
TRBJ2-2,-,TRBV6-5,-,CASSYDSWEAGELFF,TGTGCCAGCAGTTACGATTCGTGGGAGGCCGGGGAGCTGTTTTTT